The rows below give T cell receptor beta chains drawn from one sample of a study of beta chain features in type 1 diabetes. Some clones are missing from TCRdb's copy, which holds only in-frame ones; the method was immunoSEQ multiplex PCR. The sample has over 100,000 clones, 40% seen once; the top ten hold about 0.07%. Sequencing was done on a sample of stem cell memory CD4+ T cells from blood. All receptors derive from a woman younger than 35 in good health. The CDR3 runs from the conserved cysteine through the conserved F or W. Clone size is given for some rows only: seen once, a few or many times, or a class if the clone is expanded.

>-|TRBV6-1|TRBJ2-5
CASNGAGAGQETQYF
>-|TRBV19|TRBJ1-1
CASSIRGGQEAFF
>-|TRBV6-5|TRBJ2-7
CASSYAGRYEQYF
>-|TRBV19|TRBJ2-1
CASSIIAQGTYNEQFF
>few|TRBV19|TRBJ2-2
CASSRGDRHTGELFF
>-|TRBV5-1|TRBJ2-3
CASSGGGSGSTDTQYF
>-|TRBV28|TRBJ1-2
CASSSLGQFNGYTF
>few|TRBV28|TRBJ2-7
CASSFLYEQYF
>-|TRBV5-4|TRBJ2-5
CASSPTGQETQYF
>-|TRBV9|TRBJ2-7
CASSARLAGGGTEQYF
>-|TRBV7-2|TRBJ2-4
CASSSTGGNIQYF
>-|TRBV28|TRBJ1-2
CASKRRANYGYTF
>-|TRBV10-3|TRBJ1-2
CAISLDRDRIGYTF
>few|TRBV11-2|TRBJ1-1
CASSLAGESTEAFF
>-|TRBV27|TRBJ1-5
CASSWTGRLGNQPQHF
>-|TRBV28|TRBJ1-5
CASSPLQGAAAQPQHF
>-|TRBV10-3|TRBJ2-7
CAIGETSGREQYF
>-|TRBV7-9|TRBJ2-7
CASSPHRGSYEQYF
>-|TRBV7-8|TRBJ1-3
CASTMGTASAGNTIYF
>few|TRBV2|TRBJ1-6
CASKSLSNSPLHF
>-|TRBV15|TRBJ2-1
CATSRGPFGSSYNEQFF
>-|TRBV4-1|TRBJ1-2
CASSRPTGGPPYTF
>-|TRBV5-6|TRBJ2-2
CASRRGGNTGELFF
>-|TRBV30|TRBJ1-4
CAWTPRGSQSEKLFF
>-|TRBV5-1|TRBJ2-7
CASAGRALAGDEQYF
>-|TRBV19|TRBJ1-5
CASSPLAGGPRNQPQHF
>few|TRBV5-4|TRBJ2-7
CASSSMLKTYEQYF
>-|TRBV11-2|TRBJ1-5
CASSRGRGQPQHF
>-|TRBV11-3|TRBJ2-1
CASSPTSLYNEQFF
>-|TRBV29-1|TRBJ2-7
CSVGGFYEQYF
>-|TRBV5-6|TRBJ1-2
CASSLAQTGGYGYTF
>few|TRBV18|TRBJ2-1
CASSPRGRAQDEQFF
>few|TRBV30|TRBJ2-1
CAWSDRGREQFF
>-|TRBV7-2|TRBJ2-7
CASSIDRVDEQYF
>-|TRBV29-1|TRBJ2-7
CSVDPSGNPSYEQYF
>few|TRBV2|TRBJ2-2
CASRGSTADRTSNTGELFF
>few|TRBV28|TRBJ2-1
CASTLAGIAGEGYNEQFF
>-|TRBV5-1|TRBJ2-1
CASSLSGSYYNEQFF
>-|TRBV10-3|TRBJ1-1
CAISDHMNTEAFF
>-|TRBV9|TRBJ1-2
CASSARPGGGNHGYTF
>few|TRBV28|TRBJ2-7
CASSLELAGAEQYF
>-|TRBV7-7|TRBJ2-1
CASSAAGGPGNEQFF